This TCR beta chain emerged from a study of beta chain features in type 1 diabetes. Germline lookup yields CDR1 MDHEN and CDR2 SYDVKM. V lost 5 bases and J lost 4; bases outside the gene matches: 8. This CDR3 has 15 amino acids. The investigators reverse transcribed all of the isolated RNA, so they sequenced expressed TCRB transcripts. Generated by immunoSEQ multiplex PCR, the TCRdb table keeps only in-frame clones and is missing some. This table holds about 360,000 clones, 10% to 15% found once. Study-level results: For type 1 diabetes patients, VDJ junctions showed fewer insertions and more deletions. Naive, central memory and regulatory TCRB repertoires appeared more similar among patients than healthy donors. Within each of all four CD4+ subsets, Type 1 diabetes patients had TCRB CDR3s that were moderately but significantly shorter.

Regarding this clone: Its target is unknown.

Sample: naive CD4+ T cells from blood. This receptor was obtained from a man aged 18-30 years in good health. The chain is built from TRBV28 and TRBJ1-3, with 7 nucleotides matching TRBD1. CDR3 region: CASSVDRAAGNTIYF. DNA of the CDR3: TGTGCCAGCAGTGTTGACAGGGCCGCCGGAAACACCATATATTTT.